This TCR beta chain appears in the sequencing data of a study of cytomegalovirus exposure and HLA in healthy donors. The PCR used 60 Vbeta and 13 Jbeta primers. The repertoire was sequenced with immunoSEQ multiplex PCR; TCRdb's copy has only in-frame clones and lacks some. The data hold around 130,000 clones, with 75% to 90% observed a single time. The material sequenced was PBMCs. This clonotype was obtained from a woman in her thirties in good health and CMV-seropositive.

CDR3 sequence: CASSPGGSVETQYF. CDR3 DNA sequence: TGTGCCAGCAGCCCTGGGGGGTCCGTGGAGACCCAGTACTTC. This chain connects TRBV28 to TRBJ2-5; TRBD2 is a possible D gene (6 bases). From germline, CDR1 is MDHEN and CDR2 SYDVKM. CDR3 length: 14 residues. Deletions cut 6 bases from V and 5 bases from J, with 16 bases between. Based on the CDR3 plus reference TRBV28 and TRBJ2-5, the full variable domain is DVKVTQSSRYLVKRTGEKVFLECVQDMDHENMFWYRQDPGLGLRLIYFSYDVKMKEKGDIPEGYSVSREKKERFSLILESASTNQTSMYLCASSPGGSVETQYFGPGTRLLVL.